What follows describes a single TCR beta chain. This clone's antigen is unknown. Base qualities are not recorded, but no much larger clone differs from it by a single base. The trial excluded patients who had a history of autoimmune disease or were on systemic immunosuppression. Peripheral blood for TCR sequencing was drawn from every dose cohort at baseline, at cycle 4 day 1 and at cycle 7 day 1. The samples were drawn from a first-in-human, open-label, multicenter phase I dose-escalation trial of ivuxolimab. Adults with locally advanced or metastatic melanoma, renal cell, hepatocellular, or head and neck squamous cell carcinoma were enrolled in the trial. Before TCR sequencing, CD4+ T cells and CD8+ T cells were sorted from peripheral blood as separate populations. For sequencing of the TCRbeta CDR3 region, genomic DNA was extracted from the sorted cells. TCRbeta CDR3 regions were sequenced using the immunoSEQ Assay. This immuneACCESS table, as held by TCRdb, lists in-frame sequences with V and J called but not all clones. Of the missing ones, under half trace to an unresolved V gene in checked studies; the others have no known cause. This sample comprises around 65,000 clones, 88% of them detected only once. The ten most abundant clones make up 5% of the sample.

This sample is part of a study of OX40 agonist ivuxolimab in advanced cancers. Context from the whole study: The costimulatory receptor OX40 (CD134) was targeted by ivuxolimab, a fully human IgG2 agonistic monoclonal antibody. Intravenous ivuxolimab was administered to patients every 2 weeks at six dose levels: 0.01, 0.1, 0.3, 1.5, 3 and 10 mg/kg. Of the 50 to 55 patients in dose escalation, about 20 had hepatocellular carcinoma, some 15 had melanoma, 9 had renal cell carcinoma and 9 had head and neck cancer. In the dose-escalation cohort, 82.7% of patients were male, and the mean age was roughly 60 years, with a range of roughly 23 to 85. Prior anti-PD-1, anti-PD-L1 or anti-CTLA-4 therapy was permitted, and checkpoint inhibitors had been received by under 50% of dose-escalation patients. Partial responses occurred in three dose-escalation patients, of whom one had hepatocellular carcinoma and two had cutaneous melanoma. Peripheral TCRbeta sequencing aimed to test whether ivuxolimab altered TCR sequence diversity and caused clonal T-cell expansion. The monotherapy dose-escalation portion (N of about 50 patients) of the phase I ivuxolimab trial is reported in the paper.

General conclusions and limits of the study: After ivuxolimab, CD8+ T cells had more expanded clones than CD4+ T cells on average. Low levels of normalized T-cell clonal expansion were also seen in some nonresponding patients. At doses of 0.1 to 3.0 mg/kg, clonal expansion of both CD4+ and CD8+ blood T cells was observed from baseline to week 6. Partial responders in the 0.1-3.0 mg/kg groups had among the lowest normalized peripheral clonal expansion, especially among CD8+ T cells. Which antigens the clonally expanded peripheral T cells were specific for was not determined.

V and J are truncated by 0 bases and 0 bases respectively, leaving an intervening sequence of 6 bases. The CDR3 runs 15 amino acids, cysteine and phenylalanine included. Only the CDR3 DNA is retained, 45 bases long and in frame from the first base. CDR1 and CDR2 are read off the germline V gene (reference sequence) as LNHDA and SQIVND. This TCR was recovered from an adult with an advanced solid tumor such as melanoma, head and neck, liver or kidney cancer. The input for sequencing was CD4+ or CD8+ T cells sorted from blood, taken in a trial of the OX40 agonist ivuxolimab. The sequence joins TRBV19 to TRBJ1-5; confidence is insufficient to name the D gene. The CDR3 is CASSIEHNSNQPQHF. In nucleotide form, the sequence is TGTGCCAGTAGTATAGAGCATAATAGCAATCAGCCCCAGCATTTT.